This T cell receptor beta chain derives from a study of beta chain features in type 1 diabetes (dated by TCRdb to the late 2010s). For the wider study: No differences in mean age, gender distribution, total cell number or subset yield were found between patients and healthy donors. Naive and central memory subsets were obtained from all 30 or so donors, but regulatory and stem cell-like memory subsets were isolated from only 8 patients and roughly 8 healthy donors. In the study, recently diagnosed type 1 diabetes patients and matched healthy donors were compared on the TCRB repertoires of their sorted circulating CD4+ T cell subsets. A total of roughly 99 million sorted cells were examined across all samples, and the number of cells per subset was strongly correlated with RNA yield. Here is what the overall study found, with its caveats: HLA sub-analyses involved small numbers of individuals, so any influence of HLA type on TCRB rearrangement remained unresolved. Type 1 diabetes patients showed a moderate but significant shortening of TCRB CDR3 length in all four CD4+ subsets. Patients with type 1 diabetes made fewer insertions and deleted more nucleotides at VDJ recombination sites, implying thymic rearrangement abnormalities. PCR may preferentially amplify shorter templates, but because patient and control samples were amplified and corrected together, any resulting skew would affect both groups equally. Because cDNA was sequenced instead of genomic DNA, highly expressing activated cells could be over-represented, though the groups showed no difference in activation or CD3 levels. Naive, central memory and regulatory TCRB repertoires appeared to be more alike among patients than among healthy donors.

From each donor, a single peripheral blood sample of about 100 mL on average was drawn into heparinised tubes. Using a panel that included CD45RO, CCR7, CD25, CD127, CD95 and CD27, naive, central memory, regulatory and stem cell-like memory CD4+ T cells were sorted on a BD FACSAria II. Every sorted population had a purity above 98%. PBMCs were separated immediately by Lymphoprep density gradient centrifugation and were stained directly, without being cultured. Samples were stained and sorted in pairs, with one healthy donor and one patient per experiment, so that batch effects were minimized. Between the V and J ends, shortened by 6 bases and 1 base respectively, the junction contains 6 bases. Based on the germline V gene, the CDR1 and CDR2 sequences are SNHLY and FYNNEI. The CDR3, cysteine through phenylalanine, is 12 amino acids long. Only the CDR3 portion is preserved as DNA: 36 bases, with reading frame beginning at the first base.

The entire amount of isolated RNA was reverse transcribed using the High Capacity cDNA Reverse Transcription Kit, so the sequenced TCRB transcripts were expressed ones. Deep immunoSEQ sequencing was applied to naive, central memory and regulatory T cell samples, giving an average of roughly 3.6 million total reads per sample. Sorted cells were lysed in RLT buffer, and RNA was extracted using DNase-treated RNeasy Micro or Mini kits according to cell number. To prevent cross-contamination, every cell subset was processed on its own, while patient and healthy donor samples were processed together. The immunoSEQ multiplex PCR was used to amplify TCRB sequences from cDNA, generating 87-bp fragments that spanned the CDR3 region. Amplicons were sequenced on the Illumina HiSeq platform. Per the source publication's procedure: PCR bias was computationally corrected using synthetic template baselines, reads within Hamming distance 2 were collapsed, and singletons that could not be merged were discarded. By aligning reads against IMGT, V, D and J genes, CDR3 length, and insertions or deletions at six rearrangement sites were assigned. Within each subset, clonotype counts were normalized to sorted cell number, after which true diversity and Gini coefficients were computed with the tcR R package. The overlap coefficient, calculated on TCRB nucleotide sequences, was used to quantify repertoire sharing. The table comes from immuneACCESS by way of TCRdb, which keeps in-frame sequences with V and J called. Part of the clones is missing from these tables; in studies checked, under half for an unresolved V gene and the rest for unknown reasons. V and J calls and clone size are given by that table; D and trimming were obtained from the DNA. The sample table lists 150,000 to 190,000 clones, less than 9.5% of them with a count of one. The ten largest clones add up to about 0.6% of the sample.

This clone was counted a few times. The antigen it recognizes is unknown. No base qualities exist here, and no much larger clone lies one base off it. This clonotype originated in a young man in good health. This sequence uses TRBV2 and TRBJ1-1, with the D segment identity uncertain. The sample taken for sequencing was central memory CD4+ T cells from blood. The nucleotide sequence is TGTGCCAGCAGAACATCGAACACTGAAGCTTTCTTT. Its translation is CASRTSNTEAFF.